This TCR beta chain came from a study of shared clonotypes between healthy human individuals. Study conclusions and caveats: Blood alone was sampled, and tissue repertoires likely differ. Among donors, sharing of clonotypes was expected to be affected by sequencing depth.

Comment on this clone: Its target is unknown.

For every subset, genomic DNA was evenly distributed across several immunoSEQ plates. The authors sequenced unsorted PBMC DNA on ten immunoSEQ deep assay plates. The method was immunoSEQ multiplex PCR; TCRdb's version includes in-frame clones alone and lacks a portion of them. Seen here are some 470,000 clones, less than 80% observed once, and the top ten hold approximately 12%. The CDR3 spans 13 residues. CDR1 is MNHEY, CDR2 SMNVEV, per germline (reference sequence). V lost 2 bases to trimming and J lost 6 bases, with 8 bases between them. J is TRBJ1-5 and V is TRBV27; TRBD1 might be the D (5 bases). The sample taken for sequencing was PBMCs. The TCR originated in a middle-aged woman in good health. Some clones in this sample may be carry-over from other donors' samples. The CDR3 is CASSLGGSQPQHF. The CDR3 DNA reads TGTGCCAGCAGTTTAGGGGGTAGTCAGCCCCAGCATTTT.